The clone carrying this TCR beta chain has a count of ten or more. The antigen is undetermined. V lost 5 bases and J 4 bases, leaving 17 bases between the germline ends. CDR1 and CDR2 (germline): SGHTA, FQGTGA. The CDR3 contains 15 residues. The sample originates from a study of T-cell reconstitution after alpha-beta-depleted transplantation in children. Unique molecular identifiers were used to barcode this TCRbeta library. TCRdb redid the calling of the PCR reads with MiXCR, one entry per CDR3 protein. The sample yields about 260,000 distinct CDR3 sequences, around 8% seen once. Study-level results: About two months after transplant, alpha-beta T cells reportedly came from several hundred expanded graft clones. There were some patients whose high TCRbeta diversity at day 60 came from surviving recipient T cells and thymic progenitors.

The chain has TRBV7-3 and TRBJ2-5; D is ambiguous. This TCR came from a male patient younger than 18 who had a stem cell transplant for acute lymphoblastic leukemia, so the T cells may come from the graft donor. Sequenced material: PBMCs, mostly from graft donor cells, taken 180 days after TCRalphabeta/CD19-depleted stem cell transplant. The CDR3 region has the DNA TGTGCCAGCAGCGATTCGGACGGCACCAGAGAGACCCAGTACTTC. Its translation is CASSDSDGTRETQYF.